The clone carrying this TCR beta chain has a count of ten or more. Through Arm-PCR of CDR3 regions and iRepertoire HTBI primers, TCR beta libraries were built. One entry per CDR3 protein, called by TCRdb with MiXCR from the multiplex PCR reads. The sample holds about 460,000 distinct CDR3 sequences, less than 15% seen once. The data were taken from a study of regulatory T cells in long-lasting Graves disease. Turning to the study itself: Antithyroid drugs had been given to newly diagnosed Graves' patients for under 3 months.

As for time point: newly diagnosed GD, antithyroid drugs for less than 3 months. Extracted PBMC RNA gave rise to the TCR library. It was by American Thyroid Association guidelines that Graves' disease was diagnosed. The germline gives CDR1 DFQATT, CDR2 SNEGSKA (reference sequence). V lost 1 base to trimming and J lost 4 bases; unmatched junction nucleotides: 5. The CDR3 totals 14 residues. The sample also formed part of further work on T cells in Graves' hyperthyroidism and ophthalmopathy. That paper adds: The HTBI primer set drove a first-round RT-PCR of the TCR CDR3.

The receptor comes from a woman aged 45-60 years with Graves disease. V gene TRBV20-1 combines with J gene TRBJ2-5, with 8 bases identical to TRBD2. The input for sequencing was peripheral blood mononuclear cells (PBMCs), taken at new diagnosis, from a patient treated with antithyroid drugs. Here the CDR3 reads CSARVGLATETQYF. The CDR3 region has the DNA TGCAGTGCTAGAGTCGGACTAGCCACAGAGACCCAGTACTTC.